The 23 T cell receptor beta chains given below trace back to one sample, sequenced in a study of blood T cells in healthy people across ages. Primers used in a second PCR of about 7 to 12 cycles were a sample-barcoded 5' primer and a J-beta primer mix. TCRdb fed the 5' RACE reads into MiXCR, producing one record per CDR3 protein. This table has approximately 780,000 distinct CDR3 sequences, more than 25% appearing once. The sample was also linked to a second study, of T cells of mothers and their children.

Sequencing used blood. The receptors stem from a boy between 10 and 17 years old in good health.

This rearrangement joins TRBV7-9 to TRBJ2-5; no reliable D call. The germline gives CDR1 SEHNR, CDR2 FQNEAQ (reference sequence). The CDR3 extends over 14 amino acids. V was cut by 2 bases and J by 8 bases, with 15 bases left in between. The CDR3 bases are TGTGCCAGCAGCTTACCCCCGGACCCGCGCACCCAGTACTTC. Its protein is CASSLPPDPRTQYF.

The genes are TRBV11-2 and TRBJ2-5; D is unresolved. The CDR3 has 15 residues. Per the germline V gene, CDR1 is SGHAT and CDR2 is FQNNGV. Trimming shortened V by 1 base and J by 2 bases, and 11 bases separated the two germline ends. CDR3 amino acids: CASSLGLQAQETQYF. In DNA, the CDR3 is TGTGCCAGCAGCTTAGGTCTGCAAGCGCAAGAGACCCAGTACTTC.

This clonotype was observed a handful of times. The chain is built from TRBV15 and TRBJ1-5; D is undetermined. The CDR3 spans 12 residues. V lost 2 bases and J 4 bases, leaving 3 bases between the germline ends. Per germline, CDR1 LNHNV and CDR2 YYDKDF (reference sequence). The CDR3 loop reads CATSRQNQPQHF. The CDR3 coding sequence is TGTGCCACCAGCAGACAGAATCAGCCCCAGCATTTT.

CDR3 region: CASSLTGDIRYGYTF. CDR3 nucleotide sequence: TGCGCCAGCAGCCTGACAGGGGATATTCGCTATGGCTACACCTTC. This rearrangement joins TRBV4-1 to TRBJ1-2, with 8 bases identical to TRBD1. J was trimmed by 4 bases and V by 4 bases; bases with no gene match: 8. The CDR3 totals 15 residues. The germline CDR1 and CDR2 sequences are MGHRA and YSYEKL.

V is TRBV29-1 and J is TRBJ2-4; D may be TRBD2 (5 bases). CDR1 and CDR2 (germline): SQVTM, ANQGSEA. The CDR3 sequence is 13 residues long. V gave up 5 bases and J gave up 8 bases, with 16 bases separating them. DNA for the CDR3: TGCAGCGTTCGCCCGGGGTCCCCCGACATTCAGTACTTC. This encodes CSVRPGSPDIQYF. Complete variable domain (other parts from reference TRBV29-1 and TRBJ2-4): SAVISQKPSRDICQRGTSLTIQCQVDSQVTMMFWYRQQPGQSLTLIATANQGSEATYESGFVIDKFPISRPNLTFSTLTVSNMSPEDSSIYLCSVRPGSPDIQYFGAGTRLSVL.

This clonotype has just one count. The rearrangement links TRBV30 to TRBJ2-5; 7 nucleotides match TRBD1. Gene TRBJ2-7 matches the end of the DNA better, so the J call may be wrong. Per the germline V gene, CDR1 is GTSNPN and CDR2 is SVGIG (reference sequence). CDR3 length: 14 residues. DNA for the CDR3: TGTGCCTGGAGTCAAGACAGGGCTAGCTACGAGCAGTACTTC. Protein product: CAWSQDRASYEQYF.

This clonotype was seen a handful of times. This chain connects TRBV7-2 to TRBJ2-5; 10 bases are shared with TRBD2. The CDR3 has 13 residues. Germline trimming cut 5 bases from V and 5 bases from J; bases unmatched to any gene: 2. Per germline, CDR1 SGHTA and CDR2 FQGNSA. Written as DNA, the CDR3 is TGTGCCAGCAGCACGACTAGCGGGGAGACCCAGTACTTC. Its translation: CASSTTSGETQYF.

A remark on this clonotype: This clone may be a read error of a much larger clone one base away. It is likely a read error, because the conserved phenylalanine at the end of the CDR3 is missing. In DNA, the CDR3 is TGTGCCAGCACCGGGACTAGCGGGGCGTTCTACAATGAGCAGTTCCTC. This translates into CASTGTSGAFYNEQFL. The chain has TRBV6-5 and TRBJ2-1; 13 bases fit TRBD2. Germline CDR1 and CDR2: MNHEY and SVGAGI. V shed 7 bases and J 3 bases; nucleotides not matched to a gene: 6. This CDR3 is built from 16 residues.

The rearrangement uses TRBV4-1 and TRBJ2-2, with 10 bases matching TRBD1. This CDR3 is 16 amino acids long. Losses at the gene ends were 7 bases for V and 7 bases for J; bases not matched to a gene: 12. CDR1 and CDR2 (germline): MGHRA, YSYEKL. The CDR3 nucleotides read TGCGCCAGCAAAGCGCCGGGACAGGGGAACGGCGGGGAGCTGTTTTTT. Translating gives CASKAPGQGNGGELFF.

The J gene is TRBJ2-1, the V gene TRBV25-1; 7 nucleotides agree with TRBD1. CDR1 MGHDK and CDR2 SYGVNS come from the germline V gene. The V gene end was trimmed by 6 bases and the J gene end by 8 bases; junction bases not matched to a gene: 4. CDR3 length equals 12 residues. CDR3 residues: CASRTQGDEQFF. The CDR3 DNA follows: TGTGCCAGCAGAACTCAGGGGGATGAGCAGTTCTTC.

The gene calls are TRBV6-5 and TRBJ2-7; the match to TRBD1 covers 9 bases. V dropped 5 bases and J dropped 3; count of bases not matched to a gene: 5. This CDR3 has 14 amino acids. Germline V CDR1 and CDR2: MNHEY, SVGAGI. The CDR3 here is CASSHGGQGYEQYF. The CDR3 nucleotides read TGTGCCAGCAGTCACGGGGGACAGGGCTACGAGCAGTACTTC.

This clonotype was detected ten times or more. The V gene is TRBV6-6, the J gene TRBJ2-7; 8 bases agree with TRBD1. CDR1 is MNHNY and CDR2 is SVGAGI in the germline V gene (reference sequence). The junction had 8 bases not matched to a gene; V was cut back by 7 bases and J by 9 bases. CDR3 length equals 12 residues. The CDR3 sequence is CASNKAGTGQYF. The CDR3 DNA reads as TGTGCCAGCAACAAGGCAGGGACAGGGCAGTACTTC.

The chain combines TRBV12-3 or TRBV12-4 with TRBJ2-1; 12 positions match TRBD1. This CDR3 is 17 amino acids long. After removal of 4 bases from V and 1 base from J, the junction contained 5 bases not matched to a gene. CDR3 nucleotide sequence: TGTGCCAGCAGTTCGGGACAGGGGGCGGAATCCTACAATGAGCAGTTCTTC. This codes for CASSSGQGAESYNEQFF.

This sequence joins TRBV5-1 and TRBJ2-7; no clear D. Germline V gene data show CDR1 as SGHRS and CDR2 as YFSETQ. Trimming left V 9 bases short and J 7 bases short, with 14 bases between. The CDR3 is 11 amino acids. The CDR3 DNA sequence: TGCGCCACCAAACGGACCCGGGAGCAGTACTTC. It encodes CATKRTREQYF.

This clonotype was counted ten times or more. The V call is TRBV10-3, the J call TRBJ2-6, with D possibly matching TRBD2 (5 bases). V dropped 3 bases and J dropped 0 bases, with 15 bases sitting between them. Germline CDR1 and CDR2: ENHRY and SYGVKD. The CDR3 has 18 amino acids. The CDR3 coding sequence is TGTGCCATCAGTGACGACCCCCGGACTGGCTCTGGGGCCAACGTCCTGACTTTC. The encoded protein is CAISDDPRTGSGANVLTF.

This CDR3 is CASSYTSGGSDTQYF. The CDR3 bases are TGTGCCAGCAGCTACACTAGCGGGGGGTCAGATACGCAGTATTTT. The chain joins TRBV7-2 to TRBJ2-3; 12 bases align to TRBD2. J lost 4 bases, V lost 4 bases, and 3 bases had no gene match. This CDR3 comprises 15 residues. The V gene's germline CDR1 is SGHTA and CDR2 FQGNSA.

CDR3 coding DNA: TGTGCCAGCTCAATCGACAGGGTCTATGGCTACACCTTC. It translates to CASSIDRVYGYTF. This rearrangement joins TRBV18 to TRBJ1-2, with TRBD1 matching over 7 bases. Germline CDR1 KGHSH, CDR2 LQKENI. V lost 5 bases and J lost 4; bases outside the gene matches: 4. The CDR3 has 13 amino acids.

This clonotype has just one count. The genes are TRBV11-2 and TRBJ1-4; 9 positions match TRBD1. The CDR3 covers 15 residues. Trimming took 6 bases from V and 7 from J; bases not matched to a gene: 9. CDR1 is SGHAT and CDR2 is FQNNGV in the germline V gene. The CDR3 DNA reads TGTGCCAGCAGACTCCCGGGACAGGGTAGTGAAAAACTGTTTTTT. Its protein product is CASRLPGQGSEKLFF.

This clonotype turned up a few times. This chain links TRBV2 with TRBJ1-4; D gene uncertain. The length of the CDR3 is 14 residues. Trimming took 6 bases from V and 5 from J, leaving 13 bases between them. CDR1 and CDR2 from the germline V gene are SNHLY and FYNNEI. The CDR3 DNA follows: TGTGCCAGCAGCGCATCGTCAAGAAATGAAAAACTGTTTTTT. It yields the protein CASSASSRNEKLFF.

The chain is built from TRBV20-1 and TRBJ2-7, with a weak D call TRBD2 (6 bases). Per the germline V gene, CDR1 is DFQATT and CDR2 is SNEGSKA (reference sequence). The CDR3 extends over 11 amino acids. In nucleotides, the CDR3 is TGCAGCTGGAAACGGGGGTATGAGCAGTACTTC. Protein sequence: CSWKRGYEQYF.

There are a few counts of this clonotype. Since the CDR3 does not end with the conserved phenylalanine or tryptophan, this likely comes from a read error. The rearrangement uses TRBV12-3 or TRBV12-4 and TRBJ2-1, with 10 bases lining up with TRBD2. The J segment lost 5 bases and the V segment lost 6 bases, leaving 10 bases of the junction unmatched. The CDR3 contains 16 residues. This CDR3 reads CASSPQRGGTNNEQFL. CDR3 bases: TGTGCCAGCAGCCCACAGCGGGGGGGCACCAACAATGAGCAGTTCCTC.

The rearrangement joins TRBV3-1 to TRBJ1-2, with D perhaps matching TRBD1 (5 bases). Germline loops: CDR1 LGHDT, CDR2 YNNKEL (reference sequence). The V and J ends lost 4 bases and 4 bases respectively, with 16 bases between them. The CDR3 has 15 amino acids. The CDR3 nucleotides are TGTGCCAGCAGCCCCTATATACGACAGATCTATGGCTACACCTTC. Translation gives CASSPYIRQIYGYTF.

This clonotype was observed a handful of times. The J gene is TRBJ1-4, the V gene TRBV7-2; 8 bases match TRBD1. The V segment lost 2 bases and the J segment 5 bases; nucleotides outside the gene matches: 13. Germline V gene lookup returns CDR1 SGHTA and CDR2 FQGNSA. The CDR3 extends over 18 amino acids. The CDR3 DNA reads TGTGCCAGCAGCTTACCCTCGGGACAGGACCTCCCAAATGAAAAACTGTTTTTT. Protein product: CASSLPSGQDLPNEKLFF.